A selection of T cell receptor beta chains follows, all from one sample in a study of T cells in Graves' hyperthyroidism and ophthalmopathy. One entry per CDR3 protein, called by TCRdb with MiXCR from the multiplex PCR reads. Among 410,000 or so distinct CDR3 sequences, over 12% were seen once, and the ten largest hold over 10%. The sample taken for sequencing was blood. Every receptor here comes from a man younger than 35 with Graves' ophthalmopathy. Both conserved end residues are trimmed from each CDR3.

TRBV6-1	TRBJ1-2	ANSYPAVGSSYT
TRBV19	TRBJ2-6	ASSISGQGSGANVLT
TRBV6-1	TRBJ2-3	ASSYGSGSTDTQY
TRBV6-5	TRBJ2-2	ASSDSGANTGELF
TRBV10-3	TRBJ1-1	AISESPNTEAF
TRBV10-2	TRBJ2-2	ASQAPTTGVAGELF
TRBV19	TRBJ2-3	ASSISASTDTQY
TRBV6-1	TRBJ2-1	ASSGGWAGEGNEQF
TRBV4-1	TRBJ1-4	ASSQEGEGEKLF
TRBV30	TRBJ2-1	AWSVQGAGEQF
TRBV20-1	TRBJ2-7	SARVQGFDEQY
TRBV6-4	TRBJ2-3	ASSDSTGGADTQY
TRBV6-2/TRBV6-3	TRBJ1-4	ASSYSTYSGTNEKLF
TRBV7-8	TRBJ1-1	ASGYREGDTEAF
TRBV7-6	TRBJ2-5	ASSLGGALGETQY
TRBV4-1	TRBJ2-1	ASSRSSGPTYNEQF
TRBV5-6	TRBJ1-3	ASSLRSSGNTIY
TRBV5-1	TRBJ2-3	ASSFVLGDTQY
TRBV11-2	TRBJ2-6	ASSERGLAGYSGANVLT
TRBV10-3	TRBJ1-1	AISGQVYTEAF
TRBV6-1	TRBJ2-5	ASSTFSGVQY
TRBV7-2	TRBJ2-3	ASSSGVVDTQY
TRBV13	TRBJ2-1	ASSTPAITNTDGQF
TRBV20-1	TRBJ2-5	SASRGGWGETQY
TRBV7-2	TRBJ2-7	ASSQIRTEVSYEQY
TRBV7-2	TRBJ1-1	ASIPGQGQTEAF
TRBV20-1	TRBJ2-7	SARDWDRDHYEQY
TRBV11-2	TRBJ2-1	ASSTSGGLAGWNEQF
TRBV9	TRBJ2-3	ASSVGGARTDTQY
TRBV20-1	TRBJ2-1	SASGESSYNEQF
TRBV11-2	TRBJ2-2	ASSGPGTGPNPGLFTGELF
TRBV5-1	TRBJ2-5	ASSLAGTSGGETQC
TRBV6-1	TRBJ1-2	ASRPGKDYGYT
TRBV24-1	TRBJ2-2	ATSDSNRLAGPWGELF
TRBV30	TRBJ2-7	AWSGYRIVHEQY
TRBV3-1	TRBJ2-1	ASSQRTGLGNEQF
TRBV20-1	TRBJ2-7	SATNRDGGYEQY
TRBV18	TRBJ2-1	ASSPPASGRYNEQF
TRBV6-1	TRBJ1-5	ASSEEQIYSNQPQH
TRBV11-3	TRBJ2-1	ASSLDQSGSWSYNEQF
TRBV2	TRBJ2-2	ASRAGTGTGELF
TRBV2	TRBJ1-2	ASTGQGDFYYGYT
TRBV5-4	TRBJ2-3	ASSWGAGTDTQY
TRBV20-1	TRBJ2-5	SATITGAAGTQY
TRBV20-1	TRBJ2-1	RATGIQTNEQF
TRBV2	TRBJ1-6	ASSAEVGGSPLH
TRBV4-1	TRBJ1-5	ASSQSRTDAANQPQH
TRBV12-5	TRBJ2-1	ASEGVRNNEQF
TRBV18	TRBJ2-7	ASSPLSTTYEQY
TRBV6-5	TRBJ2-1	ASSTTFGGGLNEQF
TRBV6-5	TRBJ1-6	ASSRTGNGKSPLH
TRBV20-1	TRBJ1-2	SAATGQDYGYT
TRBV10-3	TRBJ2-2	AISELTSGELF
TRBV3-1	TRBJ2-3	ASSQVRGFGTDTQY
TRBV5-1	TRBJ2-7	ASKGQGVSYEQY
TRBV7-8	TRBJ2-2	ASSGGLAGDHGELF
TRBV27	TRBJ2-7	ASSLYPQGEQY